Described below is a single T cell receptor beta chain sequence and its context. This clone's antigen is unknown. Base qualities are not at hand, and no much larger clone is one base apart. The sample belongs to a study of blood T cells in healthy people across ages (dated by TCRdb to the mid-2010s). Background on the whole study: Template switching captured roughly one uniquely barcoded TCR beta cDNA molecule per two T cells in model experiments. Age-related changes in TCR beta repertoire diversity were measured in the study by deep sequencing normalized with unique cDNA molecular identifiers. Two additional independent replicas of 1 million unique cDNA reads from the same blood draw were analyzed for two donors (one aged 18 to 29 and one aged 80 or older). To avoid experimental bias, donors of different ages were randomly spread across the sequencing lanes. The donors were divided into four age groups: young (average around 16 years), middle-aged (about 40), aged (approximately 62) and long-lived (roughly 82).

Study-wide findings and limitations: Estimates of total diversity from one million sequenced T cells were regarded as lower bounds and underestimates. Donor CMV infection status was unknown, potentially confounding age-related changes in expanded clonotypes. Since profiling was done on bulk unsorted PBMCs, naive and antigen-experienced compartments could not be conclusively compared. As age increased, observed TCR beta diversity per million T cells dropped in a roughly linear way, and a significant reduction was already evident by age about 40. The long-lived group showed more naive CD4+ T cells, fewer expanded clones and increased TCR diversity than the aged group, suggesting age selection. The percentage of naive T cells measured by flow cytometry correlated strongly with observed TCR beta diversity.

Libraries were constructed by 5' RACE. The listed sequencing device is Illumina HiSeq 2500. The second PCR ran for about 7 to 11 cycles and used a J-beta primer mix along with a sample-barcoded 5' primer. Each TCR beta cDNA molecule received a unique molecular identifier from a template-switch 5' adaptor carrying 12 random nucleotides. At least 3 million CDR3-containing paired-end reads were obtained from each sample. The Mint cDNA synthesis kit, primed by a TRBC-specific oligonucleotide, was used to synthesize first-strand cDNA from all RNA. All cDNA was treated with uracil-DNA glycosylase and then went through a first 18-cycle PCR with the universal primers M1SS and BC2_uni_R. Concerning the study's data processing: For normalization, 1 million high-quality reads were randomly selected from each sample, with every read carrying a distinct molecular identifier. Instead of being binned into consensus sequences, reads that shared molecular identifiers were thrown out. MiTCR, with a Q25 quality threshold and the strictest error-elimination algorithm, was used for CDR3 identification, clonotype clustering and error correction. Lower-bound total TCR beta diversity was estimated with a nonparametric unseen species model using Euler transformation. TCRdb cleaned the public reads at Q25 with fastp, built clones with MiXCR and kept in-frame beta chains. For every CDR3 protein sequence, its rows merge into one entry that carries the most common genes and DNA. The V and J calls, along with clone size, are taken from TCRdb and not from the paper's own processing. The sample has about 1,800,000 distinct CDR3 sequences on record, roughly 27% of them singletons. Of the sample, less than 9.5% is held by the ten largest clones.

The donors were about 40 Caucasian individuals from Russia, aged 6 to 90 years, who were systemically healthy. Each donor gave ten milliliters of peripheral blood, collected into EDTA-treated Vacutainer tubes. PBMCs were isolated by Ficoll-Paque density-gradient centrifugation, with at least 6.5 million obtained per sample. Total RNA, at least 5 micrograms per sample, was extracted from PBMCs with Trizol reagent. Naive CD45RAhigh/CD27high T cell percentages were measured by flow cytometry on a PBMC aliquot from every donor. The sequencing input was blood. The clonotype comes from a woman aged 25 to 45 in good health.

The CDR3 region: CASSLTRGGAYEQYF. The base sequence is TGTGCCAGCAGTTTAACTAGAGGGGGCGCCTACGAGCAGTACTTC. Recombination joined TRBV12-3 or TRBV12-4 with TRBJ2-7; 7 middle bases align to TRBD1. Taken from cysteine to phenylalanine, the CDR3 has 15 residues. Only the CDR3 DNA stays, 45 bases, in frame from base 1. V trim: 2 bases; J trim: 2 bases; unmatched bases: 6.